These 10 T cell receptor beta chains were all obtained from the same sample, sequenced in a study of blood T cell repertoires in COVID-19. Sequencing used immunoSEQ multiplex PCR; TCRdb keeps in-frame clones, though not all of them. The data hold 95,000 to 150,000 clones, with less than 90% observed a single time. The sequencing input was PBMCs or T cells enriched from blood (not recorded which). The receptors here all came from a woman in her 30s who had recovered from COVID-19.

V is TRBV3-1 (or the pseudogene TRBV3-2) and J is TRBJ1-2; 10 nucleotides match TRBD1. Germline lookup yields CDR1 LGHDT and CDR2 YNNKEL (reference sequence). CDR3 length equals 15 residues. V trimming: 4 bases; J trimming: 6 bases; junction bases outside the gene matches: 8. CDR3 DNA: TGTGCCAGCAGCCCACACACCGGGACAGGGGATGGCTACACCTTC. Its protein product is CASSPHTGTGDGYTF.

The genes are TRBV2 and TRBJ1-5; no firm D call. V shed 7 bases and J shed 3 bases, with 16 bases lying between them. The CDR3 loop spans 15 amino acids. Germline CDR1 is SNHLY and CDR2 is FYNNEI. The CDR3 sequence is CASKGGAGFNQPQHF. CDR3 DNA sequence: TGTGCCAGCAAGGGTGGTGCGGGTTTCAATCAGCCCCAGCATTTT.

The chain has TRBV4-1 and TRBJ1-5; D is undetermined. CDR1 is MGHRA, CDR2 YSYEKL, per germline. The CDR3 has 16 amino acids. V was cut by 1 base and J by 1 base, with 11 bases left in between. CDR3 nucleotides: TGCGCCAGCAGCCAAGGCGGAGGGCGAAGCAATCAGCCCCAGCATTTT. Translated, it gives CASSQGGGRSNQPQHF.

This clone was seen ten or more times. Distinct nucleotide sequences in the sample also encode this CDR3. V gene TRBV7-3 combines with J gene TRBJ2-1, with 13 positions matching TRBD2. V lost 5 bases and J lost 8; bases outside the gene matches: 3. Per germline, CDR1 SGHTA and CDR2 FQGTGA. This CDR3 is 14 amino acids long. This CDR3 is CASSLLAGGHEQFF. For the CDR3, the DNA is TGTGCCAGCAGCCTACTAGCGGGAGGGCATGAGCAGTTCTTC. The full variable domain, in which reference TRBV7-3 and TRBJ2-1 provide the parts outside the CDR3, is GAGVSQTPSNKVTEKGKYVELRCDPISGHTALYWYRQSLGQGPEFLIYFQGTGAADDSGLPNDRFFAVRPEGSVSTLKIQRTERGDSAVYLCASSLLAGGHEQFFGPGTRLTVL.

The chain combines TRBV29-1 with TRBJ2-6; TRBD2 matches 7 bases. The trim removed 4 bases at V and 2 bases at J, leaving 8 bases unmatched. CDR1 SQVTM and CDR2 ANQGSEA come from the germline V gene. CDR3 length equals 16 residues. In DNA, the CDR3 is TGCAGCGTTGCTTCGGGCGGGAGCGCTGGGGCCAACGTCCTGACTTTC. Protein product: CSVASGGSAGANVLTF.

This chain uses TRBV28 with TRBJ1-4; D ambiguous. This CDR3 spans 14 amino acids. Germline V gene lookup returns CDR1 MDHEN and CDR2 SYDVKM. V was cut by 6 bases and J by 7 bases, with 15 bases left in between. The CDR3 region has the DNA TGTGCCAGCAGCCTAGGCGGGGAGGGTGAAAAACTGTTTTTT. Its translation is CASSLGGEGEKLFF.

The chain links TRBV18 to TRBJ2-5; D gene uncertain. Germline-derived CDR1 and CDR2 are KGHSH and LQKENI. CDR3 length: 13 residues. V lost 4 bases, J lost 2 bases, and 8 bases lay in between. CDR3 sequence: CASSRARQETQYF. The DNA of the CDR3 is TGTGCCAGCTCACGGGCACGACAAGAGACCCAGTACTTC.

V usage is TRBV11-3 and J usage is TRBJ2-3, with a weak D call TRBD1 (7 bases). This CDR3 region has 14 residues. Trimming shortened V by 5 bases and J by 0 bases, and 9 bases separated the two germline ends. Germline V CDR1 and CDR2: SGHNT, YENEEA. The CDR3 loop is CASSPGGSTDTQYF. The CDR3 DNA is TGTGCCAGCAGCCCAGGGGGGAGCACAGATACGCAGTATTTT. Full variable domain (outside the CDR3, taken from reference TRBV11-3 and TRBJ2-3): EAGVVQSPRYKIIEKKQPVAFWCNPISGHNTLYWYLQNLGQGPELLIRYENEEAVDDSQLPKDRFSAERLKGVDSTLKIQPAELGDSAVYLCASSPGGSTDTQYFGPGTRLTVL.

The chain employs TRBV18 and TRBJ2-1, with TRBD1 matching over 12 bases. In germline, CDR1 is KGHSH, CDR2 LQKENI. The trim removed 4 bases at V and 0 bases at J, leaving 13 bases unmatched. The CDR3 is made up of 20 amino acids. The chain's CDR3 is CASSLTWGQGAGSSYNEQFF. CDR3 nucleotide sequence: TGTGCCAGCTCACTGACATGGGGACAGGGGGCCGGGAGCTCCTACAATGAGCAGTTCTTC.

In its sample, this clone was seen once. The J gene is TRBJ2-5, the V gene TRBV2, with 8 bases lining up with TRBD1. This CDR3 has 13 residues. Germline V gene data show CDR1 as SNHLY and CDR2 as FYNNEI. Trimming took 8 bases from V and 4 from J; bases not matched to a gene: 6. The CDR3 protein is CASSTGARETQYF. The CDR3 DNA is TGTGCCAGCTCGACAGGGGCCCGAGAGACCCAGTACTTC.